A single sample gave rise to the 13 T cell receptor beta chains below, sequenced in a study of OX40 agonist ivuxolimab in advanced cancers. Generated by immunoSEQ multiplex PCR, the TCRdb table keeps only in-frame clones and is missing some. This table has 74,000 or so clones, about 89% appearing once. Source: CD4+ or CD8+ T cells sorted from blood, taken in a trial of the OX40 agonist ivuxolimab. The receptors here all came from an adult with an advanced solid tumor such as melanoma, head and neck, liver or kidney cancer.

This clone has more than one count but fewer than ten. The rearrangement uses TRBV5-1 and TRBJ2-7; a weak D match, TRBD2 (6 bases). The CDR3 has 16 residues. The germline CDR1 and CDR2 sequences are SGHRS and YFSETQ. The ends were cut back, 1 base at V and 5 bases at J, with 19 bases in the middle. The CDR3 loop reads CASSLTRDSVFDEQYF. The CDR3 DNA reads TGCGCCAGCAGCTTGACCCGGGACTCCGTGTTTGACGAGCAGTACTTC.

The V and J genes are TRBV5-4 and TRBJ1-5, with D tentatively TRBD1 (6 bases). V was clipped by 1 base and J by 3 bases, with 14 bases between them. The CDR3 covers 16 residues. Germline V gene lookup returns CDR1 SGHNT and CDR2 YYREEE (reference sequence). The CDR3 nucleotides are TGTGCCAGCAGCTTGACAGGGTATGGCGACAATCAGCCCCAGCATTTT. Protein sequence: CASSLTGYGDNQPQHF.

The V and J genes are TRBV11-3 and TRBJ1-1; D uncertain. CDR1 and CDR2 (germline): SGHNT, YENEEA. CDR3 length equals 14 residues. V gave up 0 bases and J gave up 0 bases, with 5 bases separating them. The chain's CDR3 is CASSLDGVNTEAFF. The CDR3 coding sequence is TGTGCCAGCAGCTTAGATGGCGTGAACACTGAAGCTTTCTTT.

This clone came up a few times. J is TRBJ1-6 and V is TRBV27, with D unresolved. The CDR3 covers 17 residues. V was cut by 2 bases and J by 0 bases, with 11 bases left in between. Germline V lookup: CDR1 MNHEY, CDR2 SMNVEV (reference sequence). This CDR3 reads CASSLQWSSSYNSPLHF. DNA of the CDR3: TGTGCCAGCAGTTTACAGTGGTCCAGCTCCTATAATTCACCCCTCCACTTT.

This rearrangement joins TRBV5-1 to TRBJ1-4; the D is unclear. Germline V gives CDR1 SGHRS, CDR2 YFSETQ. V gave up 2 bases and J gave up 1 base, with 6 bases separating them. This CDR3 contains 14 residues. The CDR3 nucleotides are TGCGCCAGCAGCTTTCAAGGAACTAATGAAAAACTGTTTTTT. Protein sequence: CASSFQGTNEKLFF.

Written as DNA, the CDR3 is TGTGCCAGCAGAGCTCCAGGCTCTGGGGCCAACGTCCTGACTTTC. Amino acids: CASRAPGSGANVLTF. V usage is TRBV7-8 and J usage is TRBJ2-6; D gene ambiguous. V lost 6 bases and J lost 0, with 9 bases in between. The CDR3 runs to 15 residues. Per the germline V gene, CDR1 is SGHVS and CDR2 is FQNEAQ. Using reference TRBV7-8 and TRBJ2-6 for the parts outside the CDR3, the full variable domain is GAGVSQSPRYKVAKRGQDVALRCDPISGHVSLFWYQQALGQGPEFLTYFQNEAQLDKSGLPSDRFFAERPEGSVSTLKIQRTQQEDSAVYLCASRAPGSGANVLTFGAGSRLTVL.

The chain is built from TRBV5-1 and TRBJ2-2; 8 bases align to TRBD2. This CDR3 comprises 14 residues. CDR1 is SGHRS and CDR2 is YFSETQ in the germline V gene. J was trimmed by 7 bases and V by 4 bases; bases with no gene match: 6. This CDR3 reads CASSKTSEIGELFF. The CDR3 DNA is TGCGCCAGCAGCAAGACTAGCGAGATCGGGGAGCTGTTTTTT.

This clone has just one count. The genes are TRBV7-2 and TRBJ2-7, with 7 bases aligning to TRBD2. This CDR3 contains 14 residues. Germline V CDR1 and CDR2: SGHTA, FQGNSA. The junction had 9 bases not matched to a gene; V was cut back by 5 bases and J by 5 bases. In DNA, the CDR3 is TGTGCCAGCAGCCCCTGGGGGGGGAGGAACGAGCAGTACTTC. As protein: CASSPWGGRNEQYF.

The chain employs TRBV2 and TRBJ2-2; possible D gene TRBD1, 6 bases. The CDR3 has 14 residues. Trimming took off 8 bases at V and 0 bases at J, with 10 bases between the two ends. CDR1 and CDR2 (germline): SNHLY, FYNNEI. The DNA of the CDR3 is TGTGCCAGCCTCAGGGGACCGAACACCGGGGAGCTGTTTTTT. This encodes CASLRGPNTGELFF. Variable domain in full (rest from reference TRBV2 and TRBJ2-2): EPEVTQTPSHQVTQMGQEVILRCVPISNHLYFYWYRQILGQKVEFLVSFYNNEISEKSEIFDDQFSVERPDGSNFTLKIRSTKLEDSAMYFCASLRGPNTGELFFGEGSRLTVL.

The rearrangement uses TRBV6-6 and TRBJ2-7; 8 positions match TRBD2. Germline CDR1 MNHNY, CDR2 SVGAGI (reference sequence). This CDR3 is built from 15 residues. Trimming removed 8 bases from V and 4 bases from J; junction bases left unmatched: 13. CDR3 residues: CASRTYSGIGYEQYF. DNA of the CDR3: TGTGCCAGCCGGACTTATAGCGGGATAGGGTACGAGCAGTACTTC.

The chain couples TRBV7-9 to TRBJ2-3; 9 nucleotides agree with TRBD2. The CDR3 runs to 15 residues. CDR1 is SEHNR, CDR2 FQNEAQ, per germline (reference sequence). The V segment lost 5 bases and the J segment 6 bases; nucleotides outside the gene matches: 9. CDR3 in DNA: TGTGCCAGCAGCCACGGGCGGGGGGGCATCGATACGCAGTATTTT. Its protein is CASSHGRGGIDTQYF.

The genes are TRBV5-8 and TRBJ2-6; D tentatively fits TRBD1 or TRBD2 (5 bases each). This CDR3 is built from 14 residues. CDR1 is SGHTS, CDR2 YDEGEE, per germline. Deletions cut 10 bases from V and 0 bases from J, with 11 bases between. The CDR3 is CAEGRSSGANVLTF. The CDR3 DNA reads as TGTGCCGAGGGGCGGAGCTCTGGGGCCAACGTCCTGACTTTC.

The V gene is TRBV6-6, the J gene TRBJ2-3; D gene ambiguous. In germline, CDR1 is MNHNY, CDR2 SVGAGI (reference sequence). The CDR3 contains 14 residues. With 11 bases removed from V and 3 bases from J, the gap between germline ends came to 18 bases. Here the CDR3 reads CAGSPKAQTDTQYF. In DNA form, the CDR3 reads TGTGCCGGATCACCTAAAGCACAGACAGATACGCAGTATTTT.